The present TCR beta chain was sequenced within a study of T-cell memory formation after mild COVID-19. About the research overall: For the most part, TCR clusters were specific to one donor. Study-wide findings and caveats: Mainly CM and EM harbored the contracting CD4+ clones; mainly EMRA harbored the CD8+ ones. In pre-infection memory, a portion of responding clones appeared, which suggested that cross-reactive memory joined.

On this clonotype: Its antigen is not known.

The V segment lost 6 bases and the J segment 2 bases; nucleotides outside the gene matches: 7. The CDR3 consists of 16 residues. Each CDR3 protein gets one entry after TCRdb re-called the 5' RACE reads with MiXCR. The sample yields roughly 250,000 distinct CDR3 sequences, around 15% seen once. The receptor was isolated from a man between 18 and 35 years old who had mild COVID-19 (a few samples of this study predate the infection). Cell type and time point are not known. The sequencing input was PBMCs or a T cell subset sorted from them (not recorded which). J is TRBJ2-5 and V is TRBV12-3 or TRBV12-4, with 12 bases identical to TRBD2. The CDR3 DNA follows: TGTGCCAGCAGCCCGGGACTAGCGGGCCCGCAAGAGACCCAGTACTTC. It translates to CASSPGLAGPQETQYF.